The 2 T cell receptor beta chains reported below all come from one sample, sequenced in a study of cytomegalovirus exposure and HLA in healthy donors. Profiled with immunoSEQ multiplex PCR; TCRdb holds only in-frame clones, not every one. The data show some 240,000 clones, with around four fifths seen just once and 4.5% to 6% held by the top ten. The specimen sequenced was PBMCs. These receptors were obtained from a woman aged 18-29 years in good health and CMV-seronegative.

The chain combines TRBV6-1 with TRBJ2-1; 10 bases are a match to TRBD2. Per germline, CDR1 MNHNS and CDR2 SASEGT. J was trimmed by 6 bases and V by 3 bases; bases with no gene match: 17. The CDR3 runs to 19 residues. This CDR3 is CASSDSFWTSGTGSNEQFF. CDR3 nucleotide sequence: TGTGCCAGCAGTGACAGTTTCTGGACTAGCGGAACCGGGAGCAATGAGCAGTTCTTC.

This clone was detected once. This chain joins TRBV2 and TRBJ2-7, with 12 bases identical to TRBD2. This CDR3 comprises 17 residues. The germline CDR1 and CDR2 sequences are SNHLY and FYNNEI. Trimming cost V 6 bases and J 5 bases; bases outside gene matches: 14. The CDR3, as DNA: TGTGCCAGCAGCTTCAGTCTAGCGGGAGGGTCCTACGACGAGCAGTACTTC. Translating gives CASSFSLAGGSYDEQYF. The entire variable domain, with the rest obtained from reference TRBV2 and TRBJ2-7, is as follows: EPEVTQTPSHQVTQMGQEVILRCVPISNHLYFYWYRQILGQKVEFLVSFYNNEISEKSEIFDDQFSVERPDGSNFTLKIRSTKLEDSAMYFCASSFSLAGGSYDEQYFGPGTRLTVT.